The sequence of this T cell receptor beta chain was determined in a study of blood T cell repertoires in COVID-19 (dated by TCRdb to 2018 to 2020). In the study overall: The collaborator samples originated in the United States, Italy and Spain and spanned the acute and convalescent phases of COVID-19. The prospective study material was composed of cDNA or gDNA derived from T cells, B-cell-depleted T cells, or PBMCs. Deeply sampled blood TCRbeta repertoires from subjects exposed to, actively infected with, or recovered from COVID-19 were included in the dataset. The repertoires were released in a freely available public database meant as a resource for research on the immune response to SARS-CoV-2. The samples were drawn from two sources: the first 160 participants of the ongoing ImmuneRACE study, and 950 to 1,500 subjects contributed by 6 global collaborators. Sample metadata almost always included a de-identified subject ID, COVID-19 status, age in years and sex. HLA class I and class II types, where available, came from metadata supplied by the sample provider rather than from assay-based typing.

The paper as a whole reports these results and caveats: How much clinical and demographic metadata was included differed by source and by participant, and the metadata was provided uncurated.

At one collaborating source in Seattle, patients were enrolled during active infection and were followed longitudinally through the course of disease. The collaborating institutions used their own protocols to collect whole blood in K2EDTA tubes. For TCRbeta analysis, collaborators shipped samples in one of three forms: frozen whole blood, isolated PBMCs, or DNA extracted from either of those sample types. This clone was seen a single time. Its antigen is still unknown. The record has no base qualities; no much larger clone is one base away. Inclusive of the bounding cysteine and phenylalanine, the CDR3 is 14 residues long. Only the CDR3 DNA stays, 42 bases, in frame from base 1. V and J are trimmed by 4 bases and 5 bases, and the gene matches miss 3 bases of the junction. For CDR1 and CDR2, the germline V gene lists KGHSH and LQKENI. The immunoSEQ Assay, a bias-controlled multiplex PCR, was used to amplify TCRbeta CDR3 regions from genomic DNA. Per the source publication's procedure: Nucleated cell counts per sample were estimated from amplification of reference gene primers within the assay. Sequence reads were collapsed and filtered to measure the absolute abundance of every unique TCRbeta CDR3 rearrangement. For each sample, productive Simpson clonality was calculated as the square root of Simpson's diversity index over productive rearrangements. Held by TCRdb, this immuneACCESS table contains in-frame sequences only and omits some clones. Under half of the omission traces to an unresolved V gene where checked; the cause of the rest is unknown. The DNA was the basis for D and trimming; V, J and clone size are from that table. Within this sample are 210,000 or so clones, with about 82% of them counted one time only. The ten biggest clones cover less than 6.5% of the sample.

This chain is built from TRBV18 and TRBJ2-2, with 8 bases in between that match TRBD1. The receptor was isolated from a man aged 45-60 years with COVID-19, enrolled during active disease. Source material: peripheral blood. At the DNA level, the sequence is TGTGCCAGCTCACTGGACAGGGCTACCGGGGAGCTGTTTTTT. The encoded protein is CASSLDRATGELFF.